Sequencing of this TCR beta chain was carried out in a study of OX40 agonist ivuxolimab in advanced cancers. Study summary: Patients in the trial were receiving intravenous ivuxolimab every 2 weeks, at doses of 0.01 to 10 mg/kg.

The CDR3 has 16 amino acids. In germline, CDR1 is LGHNA, CDR2 YSLEER. Method: immunoSEQ multiplex PCR; TCRdb's copy keeps in-frame clones and lacks some. The sample contains 70,000 to 90,000 clones, over 75% of which appear only once. Turning to this clone: One junction end does not reproduce the germline sequence, and a read error may be involved.

The TCR was taken from an adult with an advanced solid tumor such as melanoma, head and neck, liver or kidney cancer. The sequences come from CD4+ or CD8+ T cells sorted from blood, collected in a trial of the OX40 agonist ivuxolimab. The chain employs TRBV4-3 and TRBJ2-3; 9 bases are a match to TRBD2. CDR3 sequence (DNA): TGCGCCAGCAGCAAAGAAGGGACTAGCCTTCCAGATACGCAGTATTTT. Translating it yields CASSKEGTSLPDTQYF.